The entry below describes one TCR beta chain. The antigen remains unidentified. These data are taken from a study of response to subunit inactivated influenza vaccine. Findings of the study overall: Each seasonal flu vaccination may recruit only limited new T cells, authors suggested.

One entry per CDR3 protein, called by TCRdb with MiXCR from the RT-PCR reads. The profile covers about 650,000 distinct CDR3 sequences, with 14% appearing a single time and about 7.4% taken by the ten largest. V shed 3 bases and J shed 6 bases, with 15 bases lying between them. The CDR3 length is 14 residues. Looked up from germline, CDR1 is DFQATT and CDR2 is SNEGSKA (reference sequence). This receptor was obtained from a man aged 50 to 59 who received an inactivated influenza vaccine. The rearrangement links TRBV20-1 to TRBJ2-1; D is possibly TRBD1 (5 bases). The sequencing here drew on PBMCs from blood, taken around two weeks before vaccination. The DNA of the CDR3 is TGCAGTGCTAGCAGGGCCCAATTACCCAATGAGCAGTTCTTC. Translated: CSASRAQLPNEQFF.